This T cell receptor (beta chain) appears in the sequencing data of a study of breast tumors, draining lymph nodes, adjacent tissues. Broader study findings: Tumor and nontumor repertoires were significantly more similar in luminal-like than in basal-like breast cancer. Most tumor T cells seemingly derive from lymph node, then expand in tumor. Compared with lymph nodes, tumors were less diverse; compared with nontumor tissue, more.

Breast cancer patients provided tissue from their axillary draining lymph nodes. TCRdb itself ran the multiplex PCR reads through MiXCR, one entry per CDR3 protein. The top ten hold less than 4% of the sample, which has some 120,000 distinct CDR3 sequences, about 20% seen once. This clonotype was observed at least ten times. Antigen unknown. This sequence was found in a female donor with breast cancer. Some clones in this sample may be carry-over from other donors' samples. Specimen: axillary lymph node tissue.

CDR3 coding DNA: TGCAGTGCTAGAGGCGTTCGAGACAACATTCAGTACTTC. Protein sequence: CSARGVRDNIQYF. The chain uses TRBV20-1 and TRBJ2-4; D remains ambiguous. Trimming took off 1 base at V and 7 bases at J, with 11 bases between the two ends. Germline CDR1 DFQATT, CDR2 SNEGSKA (reference sequence). This CDR3 region has 13 residues.